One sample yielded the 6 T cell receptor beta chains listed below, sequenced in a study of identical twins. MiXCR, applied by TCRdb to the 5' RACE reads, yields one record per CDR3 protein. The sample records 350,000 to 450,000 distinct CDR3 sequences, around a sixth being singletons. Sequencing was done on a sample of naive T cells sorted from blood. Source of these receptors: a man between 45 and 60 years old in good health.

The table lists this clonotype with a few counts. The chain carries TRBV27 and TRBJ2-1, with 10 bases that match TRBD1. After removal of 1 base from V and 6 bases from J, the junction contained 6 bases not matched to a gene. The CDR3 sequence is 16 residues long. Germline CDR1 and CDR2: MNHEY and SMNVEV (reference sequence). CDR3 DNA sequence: TGTGCCAGCAGTTTATTAGCGGGACAGGGGTTCAATGAGCAGTTCTTC. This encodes CASSLLAGQGFNEQFF.

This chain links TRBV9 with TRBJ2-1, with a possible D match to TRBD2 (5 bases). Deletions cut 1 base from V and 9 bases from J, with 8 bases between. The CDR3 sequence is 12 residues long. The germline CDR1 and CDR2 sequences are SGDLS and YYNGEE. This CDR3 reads CASSVNGGEQFF. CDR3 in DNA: TGTGCCAGCAGCGTAAACGGAGGTGAGCAGTTCTTC. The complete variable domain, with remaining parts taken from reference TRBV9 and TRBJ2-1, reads DSGVTQTPKHLITATGQRVTLRCSPRSGDLSVYWYQQSLDQGLQFLIQYYNGEERAKGNILERFSAQQFPDLHSELNLSSLELGDSALYFCASSVNGGEQFFGPGTRLTVL.

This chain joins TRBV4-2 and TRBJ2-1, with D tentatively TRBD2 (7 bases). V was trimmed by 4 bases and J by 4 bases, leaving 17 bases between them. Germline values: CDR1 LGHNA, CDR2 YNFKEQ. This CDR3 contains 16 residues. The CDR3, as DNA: TGTGCCAGCAGCCTCTGGGGGGGGCGAGGGTACAATGAGCAGTTCTTC. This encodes CASSLWGGRGYNEQFF.

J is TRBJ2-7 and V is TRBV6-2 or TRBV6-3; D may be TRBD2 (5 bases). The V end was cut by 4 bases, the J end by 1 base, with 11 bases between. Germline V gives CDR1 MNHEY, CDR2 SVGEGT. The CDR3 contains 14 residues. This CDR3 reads CASSWSGLSYEQYF. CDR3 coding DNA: TGTGCCAGCAGTTGGTCGGGGTTATCCTACGAGCAGTACTTC.

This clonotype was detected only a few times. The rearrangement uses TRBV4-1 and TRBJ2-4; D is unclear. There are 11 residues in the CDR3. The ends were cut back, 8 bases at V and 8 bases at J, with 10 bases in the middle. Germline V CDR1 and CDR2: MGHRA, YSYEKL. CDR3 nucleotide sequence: TGCGCCAGCTCGAGTGAGGACATTCAGTACTTC. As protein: CASSSEDIQYF.

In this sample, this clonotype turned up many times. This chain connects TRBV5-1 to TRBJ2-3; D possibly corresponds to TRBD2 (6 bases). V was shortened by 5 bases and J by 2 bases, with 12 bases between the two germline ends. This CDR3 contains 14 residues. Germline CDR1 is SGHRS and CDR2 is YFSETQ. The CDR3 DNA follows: TGCGCCAGCAGATATTGGGGGGACACAGATACGCAGTATTTT. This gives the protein CASRYWGDTDTQYF.